This TCR beta chain is from a study of post-analysis software for immune sequencing data. Study as a whole: Included courses were relapsing-remitting and secondary progressive multiple sclerosis; progressive-relapsing multiple sclerosis was also included. Study-level results: Versus controls, multiple sclerosis patients showed significantly lower diversity (normalized Chao1). Compared with controls, patients had more of about 5 TRBV segments, including TRBV5-6, TRBV5-1 and TRBV20-1.

The CDR3 runs to 15 residues. CDR1 SGHRS and CDR2 YFSETQ come from the germline V gene. Trimming shortened V by 4 bases and J by 3 bases, and 17 bases separated the two germline ends. This clonotype appeared a few times. Its antigen is currently unknown. Incorporated into the TCR beta cDNA libraries were unique molecular identifiers, which served to reduce PCR and sequencing biases. Yield was 500,000 to 600,000 cDNA molecules from approximately 0.95 to 9.8 million T cells. MiXCR, run by TCRdb on the PCR reads, gives a single entry per CDR3 protein. Among about half a million distinct CDR3 sequences listed, 40% to 55% were seen once.

The genes are TRBV5-1 and TRBJ2-7; D is ambiguous. Sequencing used blood. This receptor was obtained from a girl between 10 and 17 years old with multiple sclerosis. The CDR3 bases are TGCGCCAGCAGCCCCCAGGACGGATCTTACTACGAGCAGTACTTC. Translation gives CASSPQDGSYYEQYF.